The clone carrying this T cell receptor (beta chain) appeared a few times. What it recognizes is unknown. Investigators reverse transcribed all isolated RNA, so they sequenced expressed TCRB transcripts. Clones were sequenced by immunoSEQ multiplex PCR, and TCRdb holds only the in-frame ones, with some missing. The sample shows around 710,000 clones, 9.5% to 15% of them seen only once. This record belongs to a study of beta chain features in type 1 diabetes. Study findings and constraints: Possible PCR preference for shorter templates applied equally to patients and controls. All four CD4+ subsets from Type 1 diabetes patients carried moderately but significantly shorter TCRB CDR3s.

V lost 4 bases and J 1 base, leaving 4 bases between the germline ends. Germline V gives CDR1 SGHNT, CDR2 YENEEA. CDR3 size: 12 residues. This chain links TRBV11-3 with TRBJ1-1; D remains ambiguous. The receptor comes from a young man with type 1 diabetes. Sequencing used naive CD4+ T cells from blood. CDR3 loop: CASSYGNTEAFF. CDR3 DNA: TGTGCCAGCAGCTACGGGAACACTGAAGCTTTCTTT.